Below, 30 T cell receptor beta chains from the same sample are listed, as sequenced in a study of T cell changes during pregnancy in multiple sclerosis. The assay was immunoSEQ multiplex PCR, and TCRdb's table has in-frame clones only and misses some. The table lists 30,000 to 40,000 clones, around 93% of them singletons. The sequencing used CD4+ T cells from peripheral blood mononuclear cells, collected in the third trimester of pregnancy. These receptors were obtained from a female donor in good health, enrolled as a control in a pregnancy study.

The V and J genes are TRBV6-1 and TRBJ1-1, with a weak D call TRBD1 (5 bases). The V end lost 2 bases, the J end lost 9 bases, and 10 bases lay between the germline ends. CDR3 length equals 12 residues. The germline V gene has CDR1 MNHNS and CDR2 SASEGT. The CDR3 sequence is CASSETGPKAFF. The DNA for the CDR3 is TGTGCCAGCAGTGAAACAGGTCCCAAAGCTTTCTTT.

The chain employs TRBV14 and TRBJ1-2; possibly TRBD1 for D (6 bases). CDR3 size: 14 residues. Germline loops: CDR1 SGHDN, CDR2 FVKESK. V lost 0 bases and J lost 6, with 11 bases in between. The CDR3 region has the DNA TGTGCCAGCAGCCAAGATCCAGGGGCACATGGCTACACCTTC. As protein: CASSQDPGAHGYTF. Using reference TRBV14 and TRBJ1-2 for the parts outside the CDR3, the full variable domain is EAGVTQFPSHSVIEKGQTVTLRCDPISGHDNLYWYRRVMGKEIKFLLHFVKESKQDESGMPNNRFLAERTGGTYSTLKVQPAELEDSGVYFCASSQDPGAHGYTFGSGTRLTVV.

This clone was recorded once. The V call is TRBV7-3, the J call TRBJ2-1; 9 bases fit TRBD2. V dropped 2 bases and J dropped 8; count of bases not matched to a gene: 7. The germline V gene has CDR1 SGHTA and CDR2 FQGTGA. The CDR3 consists of 15 residues. CDR3: CASSLAGGRIDEQFF. CDR3 nucleotides: TGTGCCAGCAGCTTAGCGGGGGGGCGTATCGATGAGCAGTTCTTC.

This clone is labeled medium-sized. The chain carries TRBV4-2 and TRBJ2-4, with D maybe TRBD2 (6 bases). CDR1 is LGHNA, CDR2 YNFKEQ, per germline. The CDR3 contains 17 residues. V was cut by 0 bases and J by 0 bases, with 12 bases left in between. CDR3 in amino acids: CASSQESGAGAKNIQYF. CDR3 coding DNA: TGTGCCAGCAGCCAAGAGTCGGGAGCGGGAGCCAAAAACATTCAGTACTTC.

This clone showed up just once. The rearrangement uses TRBV5-1 and TRBJ2-1; D possibly corresponds to TRBD2 (6 bases). The CDR3 is 16 amino acids. The V and J ends lost 4 bases and 1 base respectively, with 15 bases between them. The germline gives CDR1 SGHRS, CDR2 YFSETQ. The CDR3 loop is CASSPEGGGSYNEQFF. CDR3 bases: TGCGCCAGCAGCCCGGAAGGTGGAGGGTCCTACAATGAGCAGTTCTTC.

The CDR3 DNA reads TGTGCCAGCAGCTTTGGAGGGACTAGCGGCTTCGAGCAGTACTTC. It encodes CASSFGGTSGFEQYF. The rearrangement joins TRBV5-4 to TRBJ2-7; 11 bases line up with TRBD2. The CDR3 sequence is 15 residues long. Germline V gene sequence: CDR1 SGHNT, CDR2 YYREEE (reference sequence). V dropped 2 bases and J dropped 6; count of bases not matched to a gene: 7.

CDR3: CASSLNRGQEQYF. CDR3 bases: TGTGCCAGCAGCTTGAACAGGGGGCAAGAGCAGTACTTC. This chain connects TRBV7-3 to TRBJ2-7; TRBD1 matches at 9 bases. This CDR3 has 13 amino acids. Germline V gene lookup returns CDR1 SGHTA and CDR2 FQGTGA. The V segment lost 3 bases and the J segment 7 bases; nucleotides outside the gene matches: 4.

The chain links TRBV19 to TRBJ2-2; TRBD1 agrees at 8 bases. This CDR3 spans 16 amino acids. From germline, CDR1 is LNHDA and CDR2 SQIVND (reference sequence). V lost 7 bases and J lost 7; bases outside the gene matches: 14. As DNA, the CDR3 is TGTGCCAGTACCGCAGGACAGGGTCGTTTCGGCGGGGAGCTGTTTTTT. Its protein product is CASTAGQGRFGGELFF.

This chain connects TRBV5-3 to TRBJ2-1; maybe TRBD1 (5 bases). TRBV5-3 is classed as an ORF, of uncertain function. This CDR3 region has 19 residues. V shed 4 bases and J shed 6 bases, with 29 bases lying between them. CDR3 protein: CARSPGVGHLSISRNEQFF. CDR3 DNA: TGTGCCAGAAGCCCCGGTGTAGGACACCTATCAATCTCCCGCAATGAGCAGTTCTTC.

This clone was found a few times. The identical CDR3 is also encoded by other nucleotide sequences in the sample. The chain has TRBV2 and TRBJ2-7; 10 bases are a match to TRBD2. Germline V lookup: CDR1 SNHLY, CDR2 FYNNEI. V gave up 5 bases and J gave up 2 bases; unmatched junction bases: 3. CDR3 size: 14 residues. In nucleotides, the CDR3 is TGTGCCAGCAGTAGGACTAGCGGAACCTACGAGCAGTACTTC. Protein sequence: CASSRTSGTYEQYF.

The genes are TRBV7-3 and TRBJ2-7; TRBD2 aligns across 11 bases. V trimming: 8 bases; J trimming: 6 bases; junction bases outside the gene matches: 6. This CDR3 region has 13 residues. Germline V gives CDR1 SGHTA, CDR2 FQGTGA. CDR3 nucleotide sequence: TGTGCCAGCGGGTCTAGCGGGGGGTTCGAGCAGTACTTC. The encoded protein is CASGSSGGFEQYF. Filled out from reference TRBV7-3 and TRBJ2-7, the complete variable domain reads GAGVSQTPSNKVTEKGKYVELRCDPISGHTALYWYRQSLGQGPEFLIYFQGTGAADDSGLPNDRFFAVRPEGSVSTLKIQRTERGDSAVYLCASGSSGGFEQYFGPGTRLTVT.

J is TRBJ1-4 and V is TRBV23-1; TRBD1 agrees at 7 bases. TRBV23-1 is an ORF for which the function is uncertain. V lost 3 bases to trimming and J lost 8 bases; unmatched junction nucleotides: 9. This CDR3 has 15 amino acids. CDR3 sequence: CASSHPKTGKEKLFF. CDR3 DNA: TGCGCCAGCAGTCACCCGAAGACAGGGAAGGAAAAACTGTTTTTT.

The table lists this clone with a count of one. The V and J genes are TRBV4-2 and TRBJ2-1; 8 positions agree with TRBD2. The CDR3 is made up of 17 amino acids. In germline, CDR1 is LGHNA, CDR2 YNFKEQ. The ends lost 0 bases at V and 4 bases at J; junction bases unmatched: 8. Here the CDR3 reads CASSQDPGGGGYNEQFF. The CDR3, as DNA: TGTGCCAGCAGCCAAGATCCGGGAGGGGGGGGGTACAATGAGCAGTTCTTC.

The rearrangement links TRBV14 to TRBJ1-1; TRBD1 is a possible D gene (5 bases). Germline V gives CDR1 SGHDN, CDR2 FVKESK. This CDR3 is 14 amino acids long. V shed 4 bases and J shed 5 bases, with 14 bases lying between them. CDR3 in amino acids: CASSLFAGGTEAFF. The CDR3 region has the DNA TGTGCCAGCAGCCTATTCGCCGGGGGAACTGAAGCTTTCTTT. Looking up the rest from reference TRBV14 and TRBJ1-1 gives the full variable domain: EAGVTQFPSHSVIEKGQTVTLRCDPISGHDNLYWYRRVMGKEIKFLLHFVKESKQDESGMPNNRFLAERTGGTYSTLKVQPAELEDSGVYFCASSLFAGGTEAFFGQGTRLTVV.

The rearrangement uses TRBV18 and TRBJ1-5, with D possibly TRBD1 on 5 matching bases. This CDR3 comprises 14 residues. Per the germline V gene, CDR1 is KGHSH and CDR2 is LQKENI. The V gene lost 6 bases and the J gene lost 4 bases, with 13 bases spanning the gap. In DNA, the CDR3 is TGTGCCAGCTCGTCGAGTCCAGGGAATCAGCCCCAGCATTTT. It yields the protein CASSSSPGNQPQHF.

The gene calls are TRBV21-1 and TRBJ1-2; the D call of TRBD1 is as the table states it, not checked on the DNA. TRBV21-1 has pseudogene status. The CDR3 length is 13 residues. CDR3 sequence: CASSMRQGYGYTF. CDR3 in DNA: TGTGCCAGCAGCATGAGACAGGGTTATGGCTACACCTTC.

The chain uses TRBV15 and TRBJ1-3; D is possibly TRBD1 (6 bases). CDR1 and CDR2 from the germline V gene are LNHNV and YYDKDF (reference sequence). The CDR3 loop spans 16 amino acids. V lost 1 base and J 1 base, leaving 11 bases between the germline ends. The CDR3 DNA reads as TGTGCCACCAGCAGAGCCCTAGGGGGATCTGGAAACACCATATATTTT. Protein sequence: CATSRALGGSGNTIYF.

The V gene is TRBV19, the J gene TRBJ2-7, with 9 bases fitting TRBD1. Unmatched junction bases numbered 6, after V lost 8 bases and J lost 4 bases. Germline values: CDR1 LNHDA, CDR2 SQIVND (reference sequence). The CDR3 is 13 amino acids. The CDR3 is CASAGTGSYEQYF. DNA for the CDR3: TGTGCCAGTGCCGGGACAGGGAGTTACGAGCAGTACTTC.

The gene calls are TRBV18 and TRBJ2-7, with 8 bases identical to TRBD2. Germline trimming cut 2 bases from V and 0 bases from J; bases unmatched to any gene: 12. The CDR3 runs to 18 residues. The V gene's germline CDR1 is KGHSH and CDR2 LQKENI. For the CDR3, the DNA is TGTGCCAGCTCACCAAGAGCGCTAGCGGGTACCAGCTCCTACGAGCAGTACTTC. Encoded protein: CASSPRALAGTSSYEQYF.

The V and J genes are TRBV6-1 and TRBJ2-3; no clear D gene. Trimming took 5 bases from V and 2 from J, leaving 5 bases between them. The CDR3 contains 12 residues. Germline V CDR1 and CDR2: MNHNS, SASEGT. The CDR3 here is CASSFHTDTQYF. CDR3 nucleotides: TGTGCCAGCAGTTTCCACACAGATACGCAGTATTTT.

The chain couples TRBV2 to TRBJ2-5; D not certain. The J call may be faulty, since TRBJ2-7 better matches the DNA end. Germline-derived CDR1 and CDR2 are SNHLY and FYNNEI. The CDR3 runs 13 residues. DNA of the CDR3: TGTGCCAGCAATTCCCTTGGGGCCTACGAGCAGTACTTC. Its protein is CASNSLGAYEQYF.

The chain carries TRBV21-1 and TRBJ1-2; TRBD1, as called in the table, went unchecked against the DNA. TRBV21-1 is flagged as a pseudogene. The CDR3 extends over 15 amino acids. CDR3 residues: CASSKGQGRNYGYTF. The CDR3 DNA reads TGTGCCAGCAGCAAAGGGCAGGGCCGCAACTATGGCTACACCTTC.

The chain combines TRBV7-8 with TRBJ2-4; tentatively, D is TRBD2 (6 bases). The CDR3 extends over 15 amino acids. The V end lost 5 bases, the J end lost 0 bases, and 11 bases lay between the germline ends. Per the germline V gene, CDR1 is SGHVS and CDR2 is FQNEAQ. For the CDR3, the DNA is TGTGCCAGCAGCCCATTCGGGGGAGCCAAAAACATTCAGTACTTC. It yields the protein CASSPFGGAKNIQYF.

The chain joins TRBV7-2 to TRBJ2-7, with TRBD2 matching over 9 bases. The CDR3 length is 15 residues. Germline V lookup: CDR1 SGHTA, CDR2 FQGNSA. The ends lost 5 bases at V and 12 bases at J; junction bases unmatched: 17. Here the CDR3 DNA reads TGTGCCAGCAGCCCATCGGTAGTGCGGGAGGGCCCTCGGTACTTC. Translation gives CASSPSVVREGPRYF.

J is TRBJ1-1 and V is TRBV9; no clear D. This CDR3 spans 15 amino acids. V lost 4 bases to trimming and J lost 1 base, with 14 bases between them. CDR1 is SGDLS, CDR2 YYNGEE, per germline. The DNA for the CDR3 is TGTGCCAGCAGCCTAGAGGCGGAGCCGAACACTGAAGCTTTCTTT. It encodes CASSLEAEPNTEAFF.

This chain uses TRBV27 with TRBJ1-4; D is ambiguous. The V gene's germline CDR1 is MNHEY and CDR2 SMNVEV (reference sequence). The CDR3 consists of 14 residues. The germline V and J ends were trimmed by 2 bases and 1 base, with 5 bases remaining between them. DNA for the CDR3: TGTGCCAGCAGTTTACGAGGAACTAATGAAAAACTGTTTTTT. Translated: CASSLRGTNEKLFF.

V usage is TRBV2 and J usage is TRBJ2-7, with 10 bases matching TRBD2. V dropped 2 bases and J dropped 4; count of bases not matched to a gene: 14. The CDR3 consists of 18 residues. Germline V gives CDR1 SNHLY, CDR2 FYNNEI. CDR3 sequence (DNA): TGTGCCAGCAGTGAACTATTGGGGGCAGAGCGGGAGGGGTACGAGCAGTACTTC. It specifies CASSELLGAEREGYEQYF.

The sample holds one count of this clone. The chain joins TRBV5-6 to TRBJ2-3, with 10 positions matching TRBD2. The V gene's germline CDR1 is SGHDT and CDR2 YYEEEE. The CDR3 spans 18 residues. V shed 1 base and J 3 bases; nucleotides not matched to a gene: 11. The CDR3 loop is CASSLLGSGRVGTDTQYF. CDR3 DNA: TGTGCCAGCAGCTTGCTTGGAAGCGGGAGGGTGGGGACAGATACGCAGTATTTT. The complete variable domain, with remaining parts taken from reference TRBV5-6 and TRBJ2-3, reads DAGVTQSPTHLIKTRGQQVTLRCSPKSGHDTVSWYQQALGQGPQFIFQYYEEEERQRGNFPDRFSGHQFPNYSSELNVNALLLGDSALYLCASSLLGSGRVGTDTQYFGPGTRLTVL.

The genes are TRBV5-1 and TRBJ2-3; 11 bases align to TRBD2. J lost 5 bases, V lost 7 bases, and 18 bases had no gene match. This CDR3 has 18 residues. CDR1 is SGHRS, CDR2 YFSETQ, per germline. In DNA form, the CDR3 reads TGCGCCAGCCTACAAGAAGGACTAGCGGGCATTTTTAGAGATACGCAGTATTTT. Its translation: CASLQEGLAGIFRDTQYF.

V is TRBV2 and J is TRBJ2-3; 7 bases fit TRBD2. V dropped 4 bases and J dropped 2; count of bases not matched to a gene: 9. The CDR3 is 16 residues long. CDR1 SNHLY and CDR2 FYNNEI come from the germline V gene. CDR3 nucleotides: TGTGCCAGCAGTGGTACGGGAGGAAGGGTCACAGATACGCAGTATTTT. Encoded protein: CASSGTGGRVTDTQYF.